Listed below are T cell receptor beta chains from one sample, sequenced in a study of shared clonotypes between healthy human individuals. Method: immunoSEQ multiplex PCR; TCRdb's copy keeps in-frame clones and lacks some. The data contain about 560,000 clones, roughly four fifths of them singletons. The sample was PBMCs. These receptors all stem from a middle-aged woman in good health. Some clones in this sample may be carry-over from other donors' samples. The conserved cysteine and the conserved F or W are not part of the CDR3 here. Fields, in order: CDR3 protein, D gene, V gene, J gene. A D gene is named only where the DNA matches it firmly.

CDR3 protein: ASSAPYSEGLYEQY; D gene: NA; V gene: TRBV7-9; J gene: TRBJ2-7
CDR3 protein: ASSATPSGRVYNEQF; D gene: TRBD2; V gene: TRBV27; J gene: TRBJ2-1
CDR3 protein: ASSQTRNEQF; D gene: NA; V gene: TRBV18; J gene: TRBJ2-1
CDR3 protein: ASRNSGRGELF; D gene: NA; V gene: TRBV28; J gene: TRBJ2-2
CDR3 protein: ASSQDRYSDEQF; D gene: NA; V gene: TRBV4-3; J gene: TRBJ2-1
CDR3 protein: ASSQVGDREQF; D gene: NA; V gene: TRBV4-2; J gene: TRBJ2-1
CDR3 protein: ASSLFSGSRVTGELF; D gene: TRBD2; V gene: TRBV11-2; J gene: TRBJ2-2
CDR3 protein: ASSSTRTSGNTGELF; D gene: TRBD2; V gene: TRBV7-9; J gene: TRBJ2-2
CDR3 protein: ASRPGLAESSQQY; D gene: TRBD2; V gene: TRBV2; J gene: TRBJ2-7
CDR3 protein: ASSLNRDREVPGELF; D gene: TRBD1; V gene: TRBV5-1; J gene: TRBJ2-2
CDR3 protein: ASSLEFAGGTDTQY; D gene: TRBD2; V gene: TRBV7-2; J gene: TRBJ2-3
CDR3 protein: ASSLGVAGTYNEQF; D gene: NA; V gene: TRBV7-2; J gene: TRBJ2-1
CDR3 protein: ATRDRGGSNTEAF; D gene: TRBD1; V gene: TRBV6-6; J gene: TRBJ1-1
CDR3 protein: ASSAGTVNTGELF; D gene: NA; V gene: TRBV6-5; J gene: TRBJ2-2
CDR3 protein: ASSGSGSGGHPSTDTQY; D gene: NA; V gene: TRBV19; J gene: TRBJ2-3
CDR3 protein: ASSGRQQGPRGYT; D gene: TRBD1; V gene: TRBV18; J gene: TRBJ1-2
CDR3 protein: ASSSTGDRSRYGYT; D gene: TRBD1; V gene: TRBV11-1; J gene: TRBJ1-2
CDR3 protein: AWSRFQEARLNYGYT; D gene: NA; V gene: TRBV30; J gene: TRBJ1-2
CDR3 protein: ARRDTPGQGAFGKPQH; D gene: TRBD1; V gene: TRBV5-1; J gene: TRBJ1-5
CDR3 protein: SVGGGANEQF; D gene: NA; V gene: TRBV29-1; J gene: TRBJ2-1
CDR3 protein: ASSTTQGLAGDAEQY; D gene: TRBD2; V gene: TRBV28; J gene: TRBJ2-7
CDR3 protein: ASSPGPPPGYQPQH; D gene: NA; V gene: TRBV18; J gene: TRBJ1-5
CDR3 protein: ASSLYGGSNTEAF; D gene: NA; V gene: TRBV11-2; J gene: TRBJ1-1
CDR3 protein: ASSVTRDSPYEQY; D gene: NA; V gene: TRBV9; J gene: TRBJ2-7
CDR3 protein: ASSLGTGISQETQY; D gene: TRBD1; V gene: TRBV5-1; J gene: TRBJ2-5
CDR3 protein: ASSLEGVKSYEQY; D gene: NA; V gene: TRBV5-6; J gene: TRBJ2-7